The clone carrying this T cell receptor beta chain was seen a few times. Its antigen is unknown. Tagging with unique molecular identifiers was a feature of the TCR beta cDNA libraries. The T cell input of roughly 0.85 to 11 million gave about half a million cDNA molecules. TCRdb redid the calling of the PCR reads with MiXCR, one entry per CDR3 protein. The sample shows 750,000 to 950,000 distinct CDR3 sequences, 46% of them seen only once. These data originate in a study of post-analysis software for immune sequencing data. The overall study: Clinical courses comprised relapsing-remitting, secondary progressive and progressive-relapsing multiple sclerosis. Findings of the study overall: Four or five TRBV segments occurring more often in patients than controls included TRBV5-6, TRBV5-1 and TRBV20-1.

This CDR3 comprises 15 residues. CDR1 is SGHAT and CDR2 is FQNNGV in the germline V gene. V lost 5 bases to trimming and J lost 6 bases; unmatched junction nucleotides: 11. The sequencing sample was made of blood. The TCR comes from a girl between 10 and 17 years old with multiple sclerosis. The V and J genes are TRBV11-2 and TRBJ2-3, with 7 bases that match TRBD2. The CDR3 nucleotides are TGTGCCAGCAGCAATAAGGGCGGGAGTGGGGATACGCAGTATTTT. Amino acid sequence: CASSNKGGSGDTQYF.